These 23 T cell receptor beta chains were all obtained from the same sample, sequenced in a study of cytomegalovirus exposure and HLA in healthy donors (dated by TCRdb to the late 2010s). The library came from the immunoSEQ multiplex PCR assay. What TCRdb holds here is the immuneACCESS table cut down to in-frame rearrangements. Part of the clones is not present; checked against another copy, under half of the missing clones reflect an unresolved V gene, and the others are unexplained. This sample lists 160,000 or so clones; approximately 80% were detected once. The top ten clonotypes cover over 2% of the sample. The source material was PBMCs. The receptors were sampled from a man aged 30 to 39 in good health and CMV-seropositive.

In DNA form, the CDR3 reads TGCGCCAGCAGCTTGGCGGGGCCTAGCGGGGGTTACGAGCAGTACTTC. Translation gives CASSLAGPSGGYEQYF. The chain combines TRBV5-1 with TRBJ2-7, with 10 bases fitting TRBD2. Germline V CDR1 and CDR2: SGHRS, YFSETQ. CDR3 size: 16 residues. V trimming: 0 bases; J trimming: 4 bases; junction bases outside the gene matches: 7.

The genes are TRBV10-3 and TRBJ1-5; D remains unclear. The CDR3 is made up of 16 amino acids. Trimming shortened V by 0 bases and J by 1 base, and 10 bases separated the two germline ends. CDR1 is ENHRY, CDR2 SYGVKD, per germline. This CDR3 is CAISESVGGSNQPQHF. CDR3 in DNA: TGTGCCATCAGTGAGTCGGTAGGAGGGAGCAATCAGCCCCAGCATTTT.

This chain links TRBV6-5 with TRBJ2-1, with 10 bases lining up with TRBD2. The CDR3 has 15 amino acids. Germline-derived CDR1 and CDR2 are MNHEY and SVGAGI. V shed 0 bases, J shed 6 bases, and the junction held 2 bases outside the gene matches. In DNA, the CDR3 is TGTGCCAGCAGTTACTCACCTAGCGGGGGCAATGAGCAGTTCTTC. Translation gives CASSYSPSGGNEQFF.

V and J are TRBV5-4 and TRBJ2-5; 8 positions agree with TRBD2. The CDR3 spans 14 residues. V was clipped by 7 bases and J by 7 bases; unmatched bases: 12. Germline V gene sequence: CDR1 SGHNT, CDR2 YYREEE (reference sequence). CDR3 residues: CASGWRGDPGTQYF. The CDR3 DNA sequence: TGTGCCAGCGGATGGCGGGGGGATCCGGGGACCCAGTACTTC.

J is TRBJ2-4 and V is TRBV13, with 7 bases aligning to TRBD1. CDR3 size: 12 residues. Germline assignment: CDR1 PRHDT and CDR2 FYEKMQ (reference sequence). Germline trimming cut 6 bases from V and 8 bases from J; bases unmatched to any gene: 4. The CDR3 protein is CASSRQGDIQYF. The CDR3 DNA is TGTGCCAGCAGTCGACAGGGTGACATTCAGTACTTC. Filled out from reference TRBV13 and TRBJ2-4, the complete variable domain reads AAGVIQSPRHLIKEKRETATLKCYPIPRHDTVYWYQQGPGQDPQFLISFYEKMQSDKGSIPDRFSAQQFSDYHSELNMSSLELGDSALYFCASSRQGDIQYFGAGTRLSVL.

V gene TRBV4-1 combines with J gene TRBJ1-4, with 7 bases that match TRBD1. Per germline, CDR1 MGHRA and CDR2 YSYEKL. This CDR3 spans 15 amino acids. V trimming: 2 bases; J trimming: 5 bases; junction bases outside the gene matches: 5. The CDR3 is CASSQNNRGNEKLFF. The DNA for the CDR3 is TGCGCCAGCAGCCAAAACAACAGGGGAAATGAAAAACTGTTTTTT.

The V and J genes are TRBV5-1 and TRBJ1-1; the match to TRBD1 covers 9 bases. V was clipped by 3 bases and J by 4 bases; unmatched bases: 4. Looked up from germline, CDR1 is SGHRS and CDR2 is YFSETQ. The CDR3 is 14 amino acids. CDR3 coding DNA: TGCGCCAGCAGCTCGGGGACAGGGACCACTGAAGCTTTCTTT. The encoded protein is CASSSGTGTTEAFF. Combining the CDR3 with reference TRBV5-1 and TRBJ1-1 gives the whole variable domain KAGVTQTPRYLIKTRGQQVTLSCSPISGHRSVSWYQQTPGQGLQFLFEYFSETQRNKGNFPGRFSGRQFSNSRSEMNVSTLELGDSALYLCASSSGTGTTEAFFGQGTRLTVV.

The rearrangement uses TRBV28 and TRBJ1-5, with 7 bases identical to TRBD1. The V gene's germline CDR1 is MDHEN and CDR2 SYDVKM. J gave up 7 bases and V 4 bases, and 10 bases lay outside the gene matches. This CDR3 contains 15 residues. DNA of the CDR3: TGTGCCAGCAGTTCTTTAAGGGGGCCAGGACAGCCCCAGCATTTT. Amino acids: CASSSLRGPGQPQHF.

V usage is TRBV4-1 and J usage is TRBJ2-2, with 7 bases lining up with TRBD2. Germline assignment: CDR1 MGHRA and CDR2 YSYEKL. This CDR3 comprises 14 residues. The V and J ends lost 9 bases and 7 bases, in that order; junction bases with no gene match: 11. The CDR3 loop reads CASRPRPGGGELFF. The DNA of the CDR3 is TGCGCCAGTCGCCCGCGGCCGGGGGGCGGGGAGCTGTTTTTT.

The chain uses TRBV10-3 and TRBJ2-3; 8 bases fit TRBD1. J lost 4 bases, V lost 2 bases, and 2 bases had no gene match. Germline V lookup: CDR1 ENHRY, CDR2 SYGVKD. This CDR3 contains 14 residues. The DNA of the CDR3 is TGTGCCATCAGTGAGGGACAGGGCGCAGATACGCAGTATTTT. This sequence encodes CAISEGQGADTQYF.

The chain is built from TRBV9 and TRBJ1-6; 10 bases fit TRBD1. Germline V gene data show CDR1 as SGDLS and CDR2 as YYNGEE. This CDR3 spans 16 amino acids. The ends lost 3 bases at V and 7 bases at J; junction bases unmatched: 7. For the CDR3, the DNA is TGTGCCAGCAGCGCCTCCGGGACAGGGGTAAATTCACCCCTCCACTTT. Translation: CASSASGTGVNSPLHF.

This chain joins TRBV11-1 and TRBJ1-1; D possibly corresponds to TRBD1 (5 bases). V dropped 6 bases and J dropped 8 bases, with 10 bases sitting between them. This CDR3 spans 11 amino acids. Germline V gives CDR1 SGHAT, CDR2 FQDESV (reference sequence). The CDR3 bases are TGTGCCAGCAGTCGGGACTCCGAAGCTTTCTTT. It specifies CASSRDSEAFF.

The V gene is TRBV5-3, the J gene TRBJ2-1; TRBD2 matches at 8 bases. TRBV5-3 is filed as an ORF, its function uncertain. The CDR3 covers 15 residues. Trimming cost V 5 bases and J 4 bases; bases outside gene matches: 8. CDR3 protein: CARSAGGHAYNEQFF. The CDR3 DNA is TGTGCCAGAAGTGCGGGGGGCCATGCTTACAATGAGCAGTTCTTC.

This clone appeared once. This chain joins TRBV7-8 and TRBJ2-2, with 10 bases fitting TRBD2. Per germline, CDR1 SGHVS and CDR2 FQNEAQ. The V segment lost 5 bases and the J segment 4 bases; nucleotides outside the gene matches: 4. The CDR3 sequence is 15 residues long. The CDR3 coding sequence is TGTGCCAGCAGCAGCGGGGGGGCCGGCACCGGGGAGCTGTTTTTT. Translating gives CASSSGGAGTGELFF.

This chain connects TRBV27 to TRBJ2-7; D perhaps matches TRBD1 (5 bases). The germline V gene encodes CDR1 MNHEY and CDR2 SMNVEV (reference sequence). V shed 2 bases and J shed 0 bases, with 8 bases lying between them. The CDR3 has 14 residues. CDR3 residues: CASSLGASSYEQYF. The CDR3 coding sequence is TGTGCCAGCAGTTTAGGGGCCAGCTCCTACGAGCAGTACTTC.

This rearrangement joins TRBV9 to TRBJ2-3; TRBD2 might be the D (6 bases). Germline-derived CDR1 and CDR2 are SGDLS and YYNGEE. Between the trimmed V and J ends, which lost 2 bases and 4 bases, there was a span of 17 bases. CDR3 length: 16 residues. The CDR3 is CASSVLAGGLADTQYF. The CDR3 region has the DNA TGTGCCAGCAGCGTTTTGGCCGGGGGACTCGCAGATACGCAGTATTTT.

This clone was seen ten or more times. The J gene is TRBJ2-3, the V gene TRBV29-1; D may be TRBD1 (6 bases). Germline CDR1 SQVTM, CDR2 ANQGSEA. The CDR3 extends over 13 amino acids. The V and J ends lost 6 bases and 7 bases respectively, with 17 bases between them. CDR3 sequence: CSVDVGATNTQYF. CDR3 nucleotides: TGCAGCGTGGATGTGGGGGCCACGAATACGCAGTATTTT.

This chain joins TRBV4-1 and TRBJ2-5; the D gene is possibly TRBD2 (5 bases). CDR3 length equals 17 residues. Germline CDR1 and CDR2: MGHRA and YSYEKL. V lost 4 bases to trimming and J lost 1 base, with 19 bases between them. CDR3 protein: CASSPLAGRASQETQYF. The CDR3, as DNA: TGCGCCAGCAGCCCCCTCGCGGGCCGGGCCTCCCAAGAGACCCAGTACTTC.

The chain has TRBV5-1 and TRBJ1-1; D not resolved. V gave up 2 bases and J gave up 1 base, with 12 bases separating them. This CDR3 contains 15 residues. Germline V gene sequence: CDR1 SGHRS, CDR2 YFSETQ. Written as DNA, the CDR3 is TGCGCCAGCAGCTTTTTGACTAGACGGAACACTGAAGCTTTCTTT. This sequence encodes CASSFLTRRNTEAFF.

CDR3 in amino acids: CASSLLSPFF. The DNA of the CDR3 is TGTGCCAGCAGCTTGCTTAGCCCGTTTTTT. The V and J genes are TRBV5-8 and TRBJ2-2; the D is unclear. The germline CDR1 and CDR2 sequences are SGHTS and YDEGEE. Between the trimmed V and J ends, which lost 1 base and 16 bases, there was a span of 8 bases. This CDR3 region has 10 residues.

This sequence joins TRBV29-1 and TRBJ2-3, with TRBD2 matching over 15 bases. CDR1 SQVTM and CDR2 ANQGSEA come from the germline V gene. The CDR3 sequence is 15 residues long. The junction had 5 bases not matched to a gene; V was cut back by 6 bases and J by 4 bases. The chain's CDR3 is CSVLGLAGGPDTQYF. The DNA for the CDR3 is TGCAGCGTGCTGGGACTAGCGGGGGGCCCAGATACGCAGTATTTT.

This sequence joins TRBV14 and TRBJ2-1; D is perhaps TRBD1 (6 bases). The CDR3 has 14 amino acids. CDR1 is SGHDN and CDR2 is FVKESK in the germline V gene. Trimming cost V 3 bases and J 10 bases, with 16 bases left between them. The CDR3 loop is CASSQITGFGEQFF. The CDR3 region has the DNA TGTGCCAGCAGCCAGATCACAGGGTTTGGCGAGCAGTTCTTC.

The chain couples TRBV5-4 to TRBJ1-6; 8 nucleotides match TRBD1. The germline V gene encodes CDR1 SGHNT and CDR2 YYREEE (reference sequence). The CDR3 spans 14 residues. After removal of 3 bases from V and 14 bases from J, the junction contained 10 bases not matched to a gene. The CDR3 loop reads CASSSRTGPLSLHF. CDR3 bases: TGTGCCAGCAGCTCAAGGACAGGGCCCCTATCCCTCCACTTT.